A single sample is the source of the 15 T cell receptor beta chains below, sequenced in a study of spatial heterogeneity in lung cancer. Findings and caveats of the study: It was found that expanded intratumoral alpha and beta TCR counts tracked tumor mutation counts.

These receptors are not linked to any known antigen. TCRdb re-called the 5' RACE reads through MiXCR, storing one row per CDR3 protein. The data show under 8,000 distinct CDR3 sequences, 6.7% seen once. Noted time point: sample taken at primary tumor resection. The source was lung tumor tissue, collected at surgery. These receptors were collected from a male donor with early-stage non-small cell lung cancer.

This clonotype was observed many times. The chain recombines TRBV10-3 with TRBJ1-1, with D maybe TRBD1 (6 bases). This CDR3 contains 14 residues. Trimming shortened V by 2 bases and J by 5 bases, and 12 bases separated the two germline ends. In germline, CDR1 is ENHRY, CDR2 SYGVKD. CDR3 coding DNA: TGTGCCATCAGTGAGACCTCAGGGGTTACTGAAGCTTTCTTT. Protein product: CAISETSGVTEAFF.

The table lists this clonotype with a few counts. J is TRBJ1-6 and V is TRBV6-9; no clear D gene. This CDR3 spans 15 amino acids. V lost 8 bases and J 10 bases, leaving 21 bases between the germline ends. In germline, CDR1 is MNHGY, CDR2 SVAAGI. The CDR3: CASVTSSRICSPLHF. The DNA for the CDR3 is TGTGCCAGCGTCACCAGCAGCAGGATATGCTCACCCCTCCACTTT.

This clonotype occurred many times. The gene calls are TRBV6-1 and TRBJ2-2, with D possibly being TRBD1 (6 bases). Germline CDR1 reads MNHNS; CDR2 reads SASEGT. Trimming stripped 6 bases from V and 6 bases from J, with 8 bases between. This CDR3 is 12 amino acids long. The CDR3 region is CASRTGPGELFF. CDR3 in DNA: TGTGCCAGCAGGACAGGACCCGGGGAGCTGTTTTTT.

V usage is TRBV13 and J usage is TRBJ2-5, with D perhaps assigned TRBD1 or TRBD2 (5 bases each). Germline loops: CDR1 PRHDT, CDR2 FYEKMQ (reference sequence). This CDR3 comprises 15 residues. The ends were cut back, 0 bases at V and 4 bases at J, with 12 bases in the middle. Here the CDR3 DNA reads TGTGCCAGCAGCTTAGGAGGGGACCTTAGAGAGACCCAGTACTTC. Amino acid sequence: CASSLGGDLRETQYF.

This clonotype was recorded at least ten times. V gene TRBV6-1 combines with J gene TRBJ2-1; D could derive from TRBD1 or TRBD2 (7 bases each). CDR1 is MNHNS and CDR2 is SASEGT in the germline V gene. V gave up 10 bases and J gave up 9 bases, with 22 bases separating them. The CDR3 spans 14 residues. As DNA, the CDR3 is TGTGCCACCCGGGTTGCAGGGGGGAGGGGTGAGCAGTTCTTC. Encoded protein: CATRVAGGRGEQFF.

This clonotype was seen ten or more times. The gene calls are TRBV19 and TRBJ2-1; a weak D match, TRBD1 (5 bases). Germline V gives CDR1 LNHDA, CDR2 SQIVND (reference sequence). The CDR3 is 15 residues long. V dropped 6 bases and J dropped 3 bases, with 15 bases sitting between them. This CDR3 is CASSLDRSFYNEQFF. For the CDR3, the DNA is TGTGCCAGTAGCCTCGACAGAAGTTTCTACAATGAGCAGTTCTTC.

This clonotype counts as medium-sized. This chain uses TRBV7-9 with TRBJ2-7, with D unresolved. In germline, CDR1 is SEHNR, CDR2 FQNEAQ (reference sequence). The CDR3 runs to 13 residues. Trimming took 5 bases from V and 2 from J, leaving 10 bases between them. CDR3: CASSPYGPYEQYF. CDR3 nucleotide sequence: TGTGCCAGCAGCCCTTATGGCCCCTACGAGCAGTACTTC. Combining the CDR3 with reference TRBV7-9 and TRBJ2-7 gives the whole variable domain DTGVSQNPRHKITKRGQNVTFRCDPISEHNRLYWYRQTLGQGPEFLTYFQNEAQLEKSRLLSDRFSAERPKGSFSTLEIQRTEQGDSAMYLCASSPYGPYEQYFGPGTRLTVT.

By share of the sample, this clonotype is medium-sized (0.01 to 0.1%). The chain couples TRBV11-3 to TRBJ2-7, with 11 nucleotides matching TRBD1. Per germline, CDR1 SGHNT and CDR2 YENEEA. J lost 0 bases, V lost 3 bases, and 1 base had no gene match. The CDR3 consists of 15 residues. CDR3 sequence reads: CASSFGTGGSYEQYF. The CDR3 DNA is TGTGCCAGCAGCTTCGGGACAGGGGGCTCCTACGAGCAGTACTTC.

This chain uses TRBV7-2 with TRBJ2-7, with D hard to call. The V end was cut by 0 bases, the J end by 7 bases, with 10 bases between. The germline CDR1 and CDR2 sequences are SGHTA and FQGNSA. CDR3 size: 13 residues. CDR3 sequence: CASSLALAGEQYF. CDR3 DNA sequence: TGTGCCAGCAGCTTAGCGCTGGCTGGAGAGCAGTACTTC.

This clonotype was observed at least ten times. The V call is TRBV27, the J call TRBJ2-3; D unresolved. Germline V CDR1 and CDR2: MNHEY, SMNVEV (reference sequence). The CDR3 runs to 14 residues. V lost 2 bases and J 4 bases, leaving 10 bases between the germline ends. The CDR3 DNA follows: TGTGCCAGCAGTTTAAATCCGGGTCCAGATACGCAGTATTTT. Translated, it gives CASSLNPGPDTQYF.

V gene TRBV18 combines with J gene TRBJ1-1; D uncertain. CDR3 length equals 13 residues. V shed 3 bases and J shed 4 bases, with 9 bases lying between them. Germline V gives CDR1 KGHSH, CDR2 LQKENI. The CDR3 DNA follows: TGTGCCAGCTCACCCGATACCACCACTGAAGCTTTCTTT. It translates to CASSPDTTTEAFF.

This clonotype was recorded many times. The chain uses TRBV20-1 and TRBJ1-3, with D possibly TRBD1 on 5 matching bases. Germline CDR1 DFQATT, CDR2 SNEGSKA (reference sequence). The V gene lost 6 bases and the J gene lost 4 bases, with 19 bases spanning the gap. This CDR3 comprises 15 residues. The CDR3: CSAEGLGGLGNTIYF. CDR3 DNA sequence: TGCAGTGCCGAAGGGTTGGGGGGTCTCGGAAACACCATATATTTT.

V gene TRBV7-2 combines with J gene TRBJ2-4; no reliable D call. The CDR3 is 14 residues long. Germline V gene lookup returns CDR1 SGHTA and CDR2 FQGNSA. V was pared by 1 base and J by 3 bases, with 7 bases between. CDR3 nucleotide sequence: TGTGCCAGCAGCTTAGTCAATGTCAAAAACATTCAGTACTTC. Its translation is CASSLVNVKNIQYF.

There are many counts of this clonotype. The V call is TRBV15, the J call TRBJ1-1, with no clear D. The CDR3 runs 16 residues. Trimming left V 1 base short and J 4 bases short, with 16 bases between. The germline CDR1 and CDR2 sequences are LNHNV and YYDKDF (reference sequence). CDR3 protein: CATSRGVGVGATEAFF. CDR3 DNA sequence: TGTGCCACCAGCAGAGGGGTGGGCGTTGGCGCCACTGAAGCTTTCTTT.

In this sample, this clonotype is medium-sized. V and J are TRBV2 and TRBJ2-7; perhaps TRBD2 as D (5 bases). CDR3 length: 13 amino acids. Germline values: CDR1 SNHLY, CDR2 FYNNEI. Trimming took 3 bases from V and 1 from J, leaving 7 bases between them. The CDR3 spells CASSEGGSYEQYF. DNA for the CDR3: TGTGCCAGCAGTGAGGGCGGGTCCTACGAGCAGTACTTC.